The rows below give T cell receptor beta chains drawn from one sample of a study of blood T cell repertoires in COVID-19. Sequenced by immunoSEQ multiplex PCR; TCRdb stores in-frame clones only, minus some. The table shows 110,000 to 150,000 clones, with over 75% occurring only once. Sample: peripheral blood. These receptors were obtained from a woman aged 55-69 years with active COVID-19. Each CDR3 is given with its conserved first and last residue. A D gene is named only where the DNA matches it firmly. Rows give clone size only sometimes, using once, few, many, or a class for an expanded clone.

TRBJ2-3 | TRBD1 | TRBV11-2 | NA | TGTGCCAGCAGCCTACAGGGGGCCGCAGATACGCAGTATTTT | CASSLQGAADTQYF
TRBJ1-6 | TRBD1 | TRBV7-2 | NA | TGTGCCAGCAGCTACGGGACAGGGAGTTCACCCCTCCACTTT | CASSYGTGSSPLHF
TRBJ2-1 | NA | TRBV28 | NA | TGTGCCAGCAGCGTCGTCGGCTACAATGAGCAGTTCTTC | CASSVVGYNEQFF
TRBJ2-2 | NA | TRBV29-1 | NA | TGCAGCGTTGGGGAAAGAAGGGGATTCGCGAACACCGGGGAGCTGTTTTTT | CSVGERRGFANTGELFF
TRBJ2-1 | TRBD1 | TRBV19 | NA | TGTGCCAGTACCAACAGGGGGCGGGCGTCCGGCGACAATGAGCAGTTCTTC | CASTNRGRASGDNEQFF
TRBJ1-1 | NA | TRBV7-8 | once | TGTGCCAGCAGCCGCATGAACACTGAAGCTTTCTTT | CASSRMNTEAFF
TRBJ2-2 | TRBD2 | TRBV4-3 | NA | TGCGCCAGCAGCCCCCTACTAGCGGGGCCGAACACCGGGGAGCTGTTTTTT | CASSPLLAGPNTGELFF
TRBJ1-2 | TRBD1 | TRBV6-2/TRBV6-3 | NA | TGTGCCAGCAGTTACCTGGACAGGGGGCTGCGGGGCTACACCTTC | CASSYLDRGLRGYTF
TRBJ1-2 | TRBD1 | TRBV6-2/TRBV6-3 | NA | TGTGCCAGCAGTTACAACTACAGGGGGACTAACTATGGCTACACCTTC | CASSYNYRGTNYGYTF
TRBJ2-5 | TRBD2 | TRBV28 | NA | TGTGCCAGCAGCTCCCCAGCGGGAGTAAAAGAGACCCAGTACTTC | CASSSPAGVKETQYF
TRBJ2-2 | NA | TRBV19 | NA | TGTGCCAGTAGTGGGCAGGGGTACACCGGGGAGCTGTTTTTT | CASSGQGYTGELFF
TRBJ2-1 | TRBD2 | TRBV4-2 | NA | TGTGCCAGCAGCCAAACAGAGGTAGCGGGAGTTTACAATGAGCAGTTCTTC | CASSQTEVAGVYNEQFF
TRBJ2-3 | TRBD2 | TRBV5-5 | NA | TGTGCCAGCAGCTCTCGGACTAGCGCGCTCACAGATACGCAGTATTTT | CASSSRTSALTDTQYF
TRBJ1-4 | NA | TRBV6-5 | NA | TGTGCCAGCAGGACAAGGAACGGAGAAAAACTGTTTTTT | CASRTRNGEKLFF
TRBJ2-4 | TRBD2 | TRBV4-1 | NA | TGCGCCAGCAGCCCGCAGACTAGCGGATACCCTACCGGGAACATTCAGTACTTC | CASSPQTSGYPTGNIQYF
TRBJ1-1 | NA | TRBV5-1 | NA | TGCGCCAGCAGCCCAACCACACCGAACACTGAAGCTTTCTTT | CASSPTTPNTEAFF
TRBJ2-7 | TRBD1 | TRBV7-9 | NA | TGTGCCAGCAGCCGACAGGGCTCTATTTACGAGCAGTACTTC | CASSRQGSIYEQYF
TRBJ1-6 | NA | TRBV5-5 | NA | TGTGCCAGCAGCTTTGCGGGGGAAAATTCACCCCTCCACTTT | CASSFAGENSPLHF
TRBJ2-1 | NA | TRBV4-3 | NA | TGCGCCAGCAGCCAAATAGCGGTACGAAATGAGCAGTTCTTC | CASSQIAVRNEQFF
TRBJ2-5 | TRBD2 | TRBV11-3 | few | TGTGCCAGCAGCGGGGGACTAGCGGAAGAGACCCAGTACTTC | CASSGGLAEETQYF
TRBJ2-7 | TRBD1 | TRBV5-1 | once | TGCGCCAGCAGGTCGGGGACAGCGAATTACGAGCAGTACTTC | CASRSGTANYEQYF
TRBJ1-6 | NA | TRBV7-2 | NA | TGTGCCAGCAGCTCCCCGAGGCCTAGCTCCTATAATTCACCCCTCCACTTT | CASSSPRPSSYNSPLHF